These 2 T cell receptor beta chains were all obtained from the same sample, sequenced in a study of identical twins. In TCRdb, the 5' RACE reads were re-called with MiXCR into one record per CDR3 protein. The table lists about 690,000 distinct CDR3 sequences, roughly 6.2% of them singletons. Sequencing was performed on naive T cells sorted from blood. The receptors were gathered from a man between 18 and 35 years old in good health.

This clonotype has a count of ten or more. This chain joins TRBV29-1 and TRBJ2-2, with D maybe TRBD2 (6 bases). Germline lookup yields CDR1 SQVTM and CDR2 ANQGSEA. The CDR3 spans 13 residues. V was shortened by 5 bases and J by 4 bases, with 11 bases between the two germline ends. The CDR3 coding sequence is TGCAGCGTTCAGGAGGGGCTCACCGGGGAGCTGTTTTTT. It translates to CSVQEGLTGELFF.

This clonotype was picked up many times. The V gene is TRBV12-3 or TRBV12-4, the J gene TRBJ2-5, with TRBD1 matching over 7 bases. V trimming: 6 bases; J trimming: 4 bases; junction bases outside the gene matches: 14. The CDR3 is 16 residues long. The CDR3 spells CASSLNTGTDGETQYF. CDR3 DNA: TGTGCCAGCAGCCTCAACACCGGGACAGATGGAGAGACCCAGTACTTC.